Listed below are T cell receptor beta chains from one sample, sequenced in a study of blood T cell repertoires in COVID-19. Profiled with immunoSEQ multiplex PCR; TCRdb holds only in-frame clones, not every one. The sample yields around 400,000 clones, around four fifths seen once. Input material: PBMCs or T cells enriched from blood (not recorded which). The source is a woman aged 50 to 65 who had recovered from COVID-19. The CDR3 runs from the conserved cysteine through the conserved F or W. The D gene is left open where the match is weak. Clone size is not always given. Where it is, it says once, few, many or a class for expanded clones.

>TRBV4-2|TRBJ1-1|-|-
CASSQDPLSGNTEAFF
TGTGCCAGCAGCCAAGATCCCCTCTCAGGGAACACTGAAGCTTTCTTT
>TRBV30|TRBJ2-1|-|-
CAWSSRDLNNEQFF
TGTGCCTGGAGCAGCCGGGACTTGAACAATGAGCAGTTCTTC
>TRBV7-2|TRBJ2-1|TRBD1|-
CASSFDRGLHNEQFF
TGTGCCAGCAGCTTTGACAGGGGGCTACACAATGAGCAGTTCTTC
>TRBV30|TRBJ1-1|-|-
CAWTRGNTEAFF
TGTGCCTGGACCCGAGGGAACACTGAAGCTTTCTTT
>TRBV19|TRBJ1-1|-|-
CASKQGGVGAFF
TGTGCCAGCAAACAGGGAGGGGTTGGAGCTTTCTTT
>TRBV4-3|TRBJ1-1|-|-
CASSNRWDTEAFF
TGCGCCAGCAGTAACAGGTGGGACACTGAAGCTTTCTTT
>TRBV18|TRBJ2-7|-|once
CASSLTGGYEQYF
TGTGCCAGCTCACTAACGGGCGGGTACGAGCAGTACTTC
>TRBV21-1|TRBJ2-1|-|once
CASIKGGTVDSYNEQFF
TGTGCCAGCATCAAAGGGGGGACAGTGGACTCTTACAATGAGCAGTTCTTC
>TRBV19|TRBJ1-1|-|-
CASSIGTTLEAFF
TGTGCCAGTAGTATAGGGACTACTCTTGAAGCTTTCTTT
>TRBV4-2|TRBJ2-1|-|-
CASRLGGVDLGFEQFF
TGTGCCAGCAGACTCGGAGGGGTTGATCTCGGGTTTGAGCAGTTCTTC
>TRBV18|TRBJ2-7|TRBD2|-
CASSPLTSGSLYEQYF
TGTGCCAGCTCACCATTAACTAGCGGGAGTTTATACGAGCAGTACTTC
>TRBV29-1|TRBJ1-5|-|-
CSVGGGRSQPQHF
TGCAGCGTGGGGGGGGGTCGCAGCCAGCCCCAGCATTTT
>TRBV4-2|TRBJ1-1|-|once
CASSQDFGTSWETEAFF
TGTGCCAGCAGCCAAGATTTCGGCACTTCTTGGGAGACTGAAGCTTTCTTT
>TRBV9|TRBJ2-1|-|-
CASSGPGLQLEQFF
TGTGCCAGCAGCGGACCGGGACTTCAACTTGAGCAGTTCTTC
>TRBV7-2|TRBJ1-1|-|-
CASSPETGLNTEAFF
TGTGCCAGCAGCCCTGAGACAGGTTTGAACACTGAAGCTTTCTTT
>TRBV3-1/TRBV3-2|TRBJ2-1|TRBD2|-
CASSQERLAGIGNEQFF
TGTGCCAGCAGCCAAGAACGGCTAGCGGGTATCGGCAATGAGCAGTTCTTC
>TRBV7-2|TRBJ1-3|-|few
CASSLAGTGSGNTIYF
TGTGCCAGCAGCTTAGCTGGTACGGGCTCTGGAAACACCATATATTTT
>TRBV27|TRBJ1-6|-|-
CASSFGSSYNSPLHF
TGTGCCAGCAGTTTCGGGAGCTCCTATAATTCACCCCTCCACTTT
>TRBV15|TRBJ1-5|TRBD1|-
CATSQDRGHQPQHF
TGTGCCACCAGCCAGGACAGGGGGCATCAGCCCCAGCATTTT
>TRBV6-6|TRBJ2-1|-|-
CASSNPLGGYNEQFF
TGTGCCAGCAGTAACCCGTTGGGGGGCTACAATGAGCAGTTCTTC
>TRBV6-2/TRBV6-3|TRBJ2-5|-|-
CASSYSVTAETQYF
TGTGCCAGCAGTTATTCAGTGACAGCCGAGACCCAGTACTTC
>TRBV2|TRBJ1-2|-|-
CASSEFHPSSGYGYTF
TGTGCCAGCAGTGAATTTCACCCCAGTTCGGGGTATGGCTACACCTTC
>TRBV5-1|TRBJ2-3|TRBD2|-
CASSPIAGGPADTQYF
TGCGCCAGCAGCCCCATAGCGGGAGGGCCCGCAGATACGCAGTATTTT
>TRBV5-4|TRBJ1-3|-|few
CASSFPSSGNTIYF
TGTGCCAGCAGCTTTCCTAGCTCTGGAAACACCATATATTTT
>TRBV29-1|TRBJ2-7|-|-
CSVDWRGGGRYEQYF
TGCAGCGTTGACTGGAGGGGCGGGGGCCGGTACGAGCAGTACTTC
>TRBV7-6|TRBJ1-3|-|-
CASSLIAGPDSGNTIYF
TGTGCCAGCAGCTTAATTGCAGGGCCCGATTCTGGAAACACCATATATTTT
>TRBV9|TRBJ1-2|TRBD1|-
CASSGGRDRPYTF
TGTGCCAGCAGCGGAGGACGGGACAGACCCTACACCTTC
>TRBV4-3|TRBJ1-5|TRBD1|-
CASSLDRVNQPQHF
TGCGCCAGCAGCCTCGACAGGGTTAATCAGCCCCAGCATTTT
>TRBV7-6|TRBJ2-7|TRBD1|-
CASSRQGHEQYF
TGTGCCAGCAGTCGACAGGGCCACGAGCAGTACTTC
>TRBV11-2|TRBJ2-1|TRBD1|-
CASSLHRDRVSNEQFF
TGTGCCAGCAGCTTACACCGGGACAGGGTTTCAAATGAGCAGTTCTTC
>TRBV29-1|TRBJ2-7|TRBD2|once
CSVITWASGITTGPYEQYF
TGCAGCGTTATTACGTGGGCTAGCGGGATTACGACGGGCCCCTACGAGCAGTACTTC
>TRBV23-1|TRBJ1-2|-|-
CASSPRGQTNYGYTF
TGCGCCAGCAGCCCCCGCGGACAGACTAACTATGGCTACACCTTC
>TRBV14|TRBJ2-5|-|-
CASSQGRGGETQYF
TGTGCCAGCAGCCAGGGGCGGGGAGGAGAGACCCAGTACTTC
>TRBV2|TRBJ1-3|-|-
CASSDYRGGTSGNTIYF
TGTGCCAGCAGTGATTATCGGGGAGGGACCAGCGGAAACACCATATATTTT
>TRBV4-2|TRBJ1-6|-|-
CASSQGGRDNSPLHF
TGTGCCAGCAGCCAAGGGGGCAGGGATAATTCACCCCTCCACTTT
>TRBV4-1|TRBJ2-1|-|few
CASSQNSQTSPYNEQFF
TGCGCCAGCAGCCAGAATTCCCAGACTTCACCCTACAATGAGCAGTTCTTC
>TRBV3-1/TRBV3-2|TRBJ1-1|-|-
CASRLGGGLEAFF
TGTGCCAGCAGACTGGGAGGGGGTCTTGAAGCTTTCTTT
>TRBV19|TRBJ2-1|TRBD2|-
CASSIETTLAGGPRSSYNEQFF
TGTGCCAGTAGTATAGAAACCACACTAGCGGGAGGGCCTAGGAGCTCCTACAATGAGCAGTTCTTC
>TRBV4-3|TRBJ1-3|-|-
CASSQAAGYGNTIYF
TGCGCCAGCAGCCAAGCCGCAGGGTACGGAAACACCATATATTTT
>TRBV18|TRBJ2-2|-|-
CASSPRRGPTGELFF
TGTGCCAGCTCACCGCGGAGGGGACCCACCGGGGAGCTGTTTTTT
>TRBV21-1|TRBJ1-5|-|-
CASSFGSGVQPQHF
TGTGCCAGCAGCTTCGGGTCAGGGGTACAGCCCCAGCATTTT
>TRBV4-3|TRBJ1-5|-|-
CASSQSEREPQHF
TGCGCCAGCAGCCAATCAGAGCGGGAGCCCCAGCATTTT
>TRBV5-1|TRBJ1-1|-|-
CASSSPNGIGEAFF
TGCGCCAGCAGCTCCCCCAACGGGATCGGTGAAGCTTTCTTT
>TRBV30|TRBJ2-1|TRBD2|-
CACRGSGSPSYNEQFF
TGTGCCTGCCGGGGTAGCGGGAGCCCCTCCTACAATGAGCAGTTCTTC
>TRBV6-5|TRBJ1-5|TRBD1|-
CASRVQGISNQPQHF
TGTGCCAGCAGGGTACAGGGGATTAGCAATCAGCCCCAGCATTTT
>TRBV29-1|TRBJ1-1|TRBD1|-
CSVTAGTENTEAFF
TGCAGCGTTACTGCCGGGACAGAGAACACTGAAGCTTTCTTT
>TRBV4-1|TRBJ1-4|-|-
CASSQPGMATNEKLFF
TGCGCCAGCAGCCAGCCCGGTATGGCAACTAATGAAAAACTGTTTTTT